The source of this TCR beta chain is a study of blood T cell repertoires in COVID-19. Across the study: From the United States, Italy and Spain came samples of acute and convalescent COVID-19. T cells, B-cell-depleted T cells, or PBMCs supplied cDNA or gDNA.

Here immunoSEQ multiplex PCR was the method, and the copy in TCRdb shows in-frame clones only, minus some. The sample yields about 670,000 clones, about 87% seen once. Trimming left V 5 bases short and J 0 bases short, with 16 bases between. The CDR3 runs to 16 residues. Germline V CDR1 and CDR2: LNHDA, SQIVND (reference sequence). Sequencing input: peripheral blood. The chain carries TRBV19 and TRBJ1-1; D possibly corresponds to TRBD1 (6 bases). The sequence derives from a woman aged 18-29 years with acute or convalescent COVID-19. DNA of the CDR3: TGTGCCAGTAGTCTTCCCGACAGGCGACTGAACACTGAAGCTTTCTTT. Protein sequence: CASSLPDRRLNTEAFF.